The entry below gives a single T cell receptor (beta chain) sequence along with its context. The record originates from a study of shared clonotypes between healthy human individuals. V was trimmed by 0 bases and J by 2 bases, leaving 9 bases between them. This CDR3 has 14 residues. Germline V lookup: CDR1 SGDLS, CDR2 YYNGEE. Generated by immunoSEQ multiplex PCR, the TCRdb table keeps only in-frame clones and is missing some. The sample lists more than 1,200,000 clones; approximately 98.5% were seen once. The clonotype was recovered from a young man in good health. The chain joins TRBV9 to TRBJ2-7, with D possibly TRBD1 on 5 matching bases. The source material was naive CD4+ T cells sorted from blood. The subset: CD45RA+ positively selected. CDR3 region: CASSVGTRPYEQYF. In DNA, the CDR3 is TGTGCCAGCAGCGTAGGGACAAGACCCTACGAGCAGTACTTC. Full variable domain (outside the CDR3, taken from reference TRBV9 and TRBJ2-7): DSGVTQTPKHLITATGQRVTLRCSPRSGDLSVYWYQQSLDQGLQFLIQYYNGEERAKGNILERFSAQQFPDLHSELNLSSLELGDSALYFCASSVGTRPYEQYFGPGTRLTVT.